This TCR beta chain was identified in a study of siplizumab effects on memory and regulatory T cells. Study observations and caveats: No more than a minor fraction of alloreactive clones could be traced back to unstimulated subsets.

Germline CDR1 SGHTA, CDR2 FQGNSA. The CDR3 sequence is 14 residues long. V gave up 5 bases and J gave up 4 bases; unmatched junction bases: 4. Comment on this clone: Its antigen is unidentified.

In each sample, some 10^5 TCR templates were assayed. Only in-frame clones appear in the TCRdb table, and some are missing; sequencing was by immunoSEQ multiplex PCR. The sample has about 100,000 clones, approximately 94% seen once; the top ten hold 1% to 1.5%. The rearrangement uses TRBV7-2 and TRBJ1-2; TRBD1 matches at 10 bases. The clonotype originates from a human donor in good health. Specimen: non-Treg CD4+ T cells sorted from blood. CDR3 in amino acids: CASSMGQGFYGYTF. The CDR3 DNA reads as TGTGCCAGCAGCATGGGACAGGGGTTCTATGGCTACACCTTC.